One and the same sample provided the 15 T cell receptor beta chains below, sequenced in a study of cytomegalovirus exposure and HLA in healthy donors. PCR involved 60 Vbeta and 13 Jbeta primers. The table came from immunoSEQ multiplex PCR; TCRdb's copy has only in-frame clones and leaves some out. The table records 160,000 or so clones, 60% to 80% of them present only once. Source material: PBMCs. The source of these receptors is a man aged 25 to 40 in good health and CMV-seropositive.

The V gene is TRBV28, the J gene TRBJ1-4, with TRBD1 as a possible D gene (5 bases). The V and J ends lost 0 bases and 0 bases respectively, with 17 bases between them. The CDR3 covers 19 residues. CDR1 MDHEN and CDR2 SYDVKM come from the germline V gene. In DNA form, the CDR3 reads TGTGCCAGCAGTTTATGGGGTTCGTTGGGGCCGCCAACTAATGAAAAACTGTTTTTT. The encoded protein is CASSLWGSLGPPTNEKLFF.

This clone was seen only a few times. The CDR3 here is CASSEYDSTEAFF. The CDR3 DNA reads TGTGCCAGCAGTGAATATGACAGTACTGAAGCTTTCTTT. The chain uses TRBV25-1 and TRBJ1-1, with a tentative D call TRBD1 (5 bases). V lost 0 bases and J lost 5, with 7 bases in between. CDR3 length: 13 residues. Germline loops: CDR1 MGHDK, CDR2 SYGVNS. Variable domain in full (rest from reference TRBV25-1 and TRBJ1-1): EADIYQTPRYLVIGTGKKITLECSQTMGHDKMYWYQQDPGMELHLIHYSYGVNSTEKGDLSSESTVSRIRTEHFPLTLESARPSHTSQYLCASSEYDSTEAFFGQGTRLTVV.

This clone was found a few times. The V call is TRBV2, the J call TRBJ2-7; D gene unclear. Trimming left V 5 bases short and J 1 base short, with 3 bases between. Germline V gene lookup returns CDR1 SNHLY and CDR2 FYNNEI. The CDR3 spans 11 residues. CDR3 sequence reads: CASSPSYEQYF. The CDR3 DNA reads TGTGCCAGCAGTCCATCCTACGAGCAGTACTTC.

The V and J genes are TRBV18 and TRBJ2-7; 7 bases are shared with TRBD1. CDR3 length: 15 residues. Per germline, CDR1 KGHSH and CDR2 LQKENI. V lost 3 bases and J lost 4; bases outside the gene matches: 9. CDR3 DNA: TGTGCCAGCTCACCCGGACAGGCCTTGGGATACGAGCAGTACTTC. Translated: CASSPGQALGYEQYF.

V is TRBV13 and J is TRBJ1-2; no definite D call. Germline V gives CDR1 PRHDT, CDR2 FYEKMQ (reference sequence). The CDR3 is made up of 18 amino acids. Trimming took 4 bases from V and 4 from J, leaving 25 bases between them. CDR3 bases: TGTGCCAGCAGCTCCCTCGGAAACCCTATAACCGGAGGCTATGGCTACACCTTC. It is translated as CASSSLGNPITGGYGYTF.

The chain uses TRBV28 and TRBJ2-5, with TRBD1 identical over 8 bases. The DNA end is more similar to TRBJ2-7, so the J call may be wrong. The CDR3 is made up of 16 amino acids. Germline V gene data show CDR1 as MDHEN and CDR2 as SYDVKM. CDR3 sequence (DNA): TGTGCCAGCAGTTTACTCCCCCCCAGGGGGCCTTACGAGCAGTACTTC. Its protein is CASSLLPPRGPYEQYF.

The rearrangement uses TRBV2 and TRBJ2-7, with TRBD1 identical over 8 bases. Germline CDR1 SNHLY, CDR2 FYNNEI. V dropped 0 bases and J dropped 7; count of bases not matched to a gene: 8. The CDR3 has 15 amino acids. CDR3 coding DNA: TGTGCCAGCAGTGAAGCGGGGACAGGATTCCTAGAGCAGTACTTC. It encodes CASSEAGTGFLEQYF.

This clone was counted a few times. V is TRBV7-9 and J is TRBJ1-1, with 9 bases aligning to TRBD1. Germline CDR1 reads SEHNR; CDR2 reads FQNEAQ (reference sequence). V lost 4 bases and J lost 1; bases outside the gene matches: 1. The CDR3 covers 14 residues. This CDR3 is CASSSDRGNTEAFF. The CDR3 DNA reads as TGTGCCAGCAGCTCGGACAGGGGGAACACTGAAGCTTTCTTT.

The V and J genes are TRBV5-1 and TRBJ2-3; TRBD2 matches at 12 bases. Germline V gene data show CDR1 as SGHRS and CDR2 as YFSETQ. The CDR3 is 17 amino acids. With V trimmed by 6 bases and J by 5 bases, 13 bases remained unmatched. CDR3 sequence (DNA): TGCGCCAGCAATAGGGCGGCTAGCGGGGGGGCCTTAGATACGCAGTATTTT. As protein: CASNRAASGGALDTQYF. Variable domain in full (rest from reference TRBV5-1 and TRBJ2-3): KAGVTQTPRYLIKTRGQQVTLSCSPISGHRSVSWYQQTPGQGLQFLFEYFSETQRNKGNFPGRFSGRQFSNSRSEMNVSTLELGDSALYLCASNRAASGGALDTQYFGPGTRLTVL.

The chain employs TRBV5-1 and TRBJ2-1, with 10 bases that match TRBD2. CDR1 and CDR2 (germline): SGHRS, YFSETQ. Trimming took 5 bases from V and 10 from J; bases not matched to a gene: 6. This CDR3 is 13 amino acids long. DNA of the CDR3: TGCGCCAGCAGGAGCGGGGGGGCCGGGGAGCAGTTCTTC. This encodes CASRSGGAGEQFF.

The V call is TRBV7-2, the J call TRBJ1-5, with D tentatively TRBD1 (5 bases). The CDR3 contains 14 residues. CDR1 SGHTA and CDR2 FQGNSA come from the germline V gene. V was cut by 1 base and J by 4 bases, with 8 bases left in between. As DNA, the CDR3 is TGTGCCAGCAGCTTAGAGGCAGGGAATCAGCCCCAGCATTTT. Translation gives CASSLEAGNQPQHF.

V gene TRBV19 combines with J gene TRBJ2-1; tentative D call: TRBD2 (6 bases). Germline V gives CDR1 LNHDA, CDR2 SQIVND (reference sequence). V was shortened by 7 bases and J by 2 bases, with 15 bases between the two germline ends. CDR3 size: 15 residues. The CDR3 DNA sequence: TGTGCCAGTACCCCCGGGGACTCCACCTACAATGAGCAGTTCTTC. Translating it yields CASTPGDSTYNEQFF.

The chain employs TRBV6-1 and TRBJ2-4; TRBD2 aligns across 7 bases. CDR3 length equals 16 residues. Germline V gives CDR1 MNHNS, CDR2 SASEGT. After removal of 2 bases from V and 3 bases from J, the junction contained 7 bases not matched to a gene. The CDR3 loop reads CASSERVGRVKNIQYF. For the CDR3, the DNA is TGTGCCAGCAGTGAACGGGTAGGGAGGGTCAAAAACATTCAGTACTTC.

The chain links TRBV6-5 to TRBJ2-3; D may be TRBD1 (5 bases). With 1 base removed from V and 0 bases from J, the gap between germline ends came to 8 bases. The CDR3 is 15 amino acids. Germline V gives CDR1 MNHEY, CDR2 SVGAGI. The CDR3 DNA is TGTGCCAGCAGTTACTGGCAGGGAAGCACAGATACGCAGTATTTT. Residues: CASSYWQGSTDTQYF.

The count of this clone is one. The V and J genes are TRBV28 and TRBJ1-2, with a tentative D call TRBD1 (5 bases). The CDR3 covers 15 residues. Trimming removed 3 bases from V and 8 bases from J, with 19 bases in between. Germline assignment: CDR1 MDHEN and CDR2 SYDVKM. CDR3 in amino acids: CASSLNLGRVGGYTF. In DNA, the CDR3 is TGTGCCAGCAGTTTGAACCTGGGCAGGGTAGGGGGCTACACCTTC.